Listed below are T cell receptor beta chains from one sample, sequenced in a study of OX40 agonist ivuxolimab in advanced cancers. TCRdb keeps only in-frame clones here, not all; method: immunoSEQ multiplex PCR. Counted here are about 67,000 clones, approximately 80% occurring once; the ten biggest clones make up about 7.9%. Here the sequenced sample was CD4+ or CD8+ T cells sorted from blood, taken in a trial of the OX40 agonist ivuxolimab. The receptor source for this set is an adult with an advanced solid tumor such as melanoma, head and neck, liver or kidney cancer. Each CDR3 is given with its conserved first and last residue. D genes are given only for firm matches. Part of the rows lack a size; the others show once, few, many or a class for expanded clones.

D gene	V gene	J gene	clone size	CDR3 DNA	CDR3 protein
-	TRBV7-7	TRBJ2-2	-	TGTGCCAGCAGCTTAGGGGGCGCGGACACCGGGGAGCTGTTTTTT	CASSLGGADTGELFF
-	TRBV7-2	TRBJ1-5	few	TGTGCCAGCAGCTTTGATGGAGGCAATCAGCCCCAGCATTTT	CASSFDGGNQPQHF
-	TRBV5-1	TRBJ1-2	-	TGCGCCAGCAGCTTCGGCCAGACTAACTATGGCTACACCTTC	CASSFGQTNYGYTF
TRBD1	TRBV10-3	TRBJ1-4	-	TGTGCCATCAGGGGACAGCAAAATGAAAAACTGTTTTTT	CAIRGQQNEKLFF
-	TRBV5-7	TRBJ1-5	few	TGTGCCAGCAGCTTAAGTCGGGGTAGGAGGCCGAATAGCAATCAGCCCCAGCATTTT	CASSLSRGRRPNSNQPQHF
-	TRBV7-8	TRBJ2-3	-	TGTGCCAGCAGCTTAGCGGGCAGCGGCACAGATACGCAGTATTTT	CASSLAGSGTDTQYF
-	TRBV11-2	TRBJ2-3	-	TGTGCCAGCAGCGCAGGGGTCACTAGCGCTGATACGCAGTATTTT	CASSAGVTSADTQYF
TRBD1	TRBV2	TRBJ2-7	-	TGTGCCAGCAGTGGAACAGGGGACTACGAGCAGTACTTC	CASSGTGDYEQYF
-	TRBV7-8	TRBJ2-5	few	TGTGCCAGCAGCCGGGGGCGGGCCCAAGAGACCCAGTACTTC	CASSRGRAQETQYF
-	TRBV6-1	TRBJ1-1	few	TGTGCCAGCAGTGAACTGCGCGACAGGTCCACTGAAGCTTTCTTT	CASSELRDRSTEAFF